This paragraph reports one T cell receptor beta chain. Its antigen target is currently unknown. No base quality information exists; no much larger clone differs at one position. These data originate in a study of blood T cell repertoires in COVID-19 (dated by TCRdb to between 2020 and 2021). About the investigation overall: The collaborator samples originated in the United States, Italy and Spain and spanned the acute and convalescent phases of COVID-19. The material from the prospective study consisted of cDNA or gDNA derived from T cells, B-cell-depleted T cells, or PBMCs. The dataset comprised deeply sampled blood TCRbeta repertoires from subjects exposed to, actively infected with, or recovered from COVID-19. The repertoires were released in a freely available public database meant as a resource for research on the immune response to SARS-CoV-2. Samples were obtained from the ongoing ImmuneRACE study (first 160 participants) and from over 1,000 subjects provided by 6 global collaborators. The sample metadata nearly always contained a de-identified subject ID, COVID-19 status, age in years and sex. Where HLA class I and class II types were available, the types were taken from metadata supplied by the sample provider, not from assay-based typing.

Each collaborating institution followed its own protocols to collect whole blood in K2EDTA tubes. For TCRbeta analysis, collaborators shipped samples in one of three forms: frozen whole blood, isolated PBMCs, or DNA extracted from either of those sample types. The CDR3 holds 14 amino acids from the cysteine to the phenylalanine. The sequence is cut down to CDR3 DNA, 42 bases in frame from base 1. TCRbeta CDR3 regions were amplified from genomic DNA by means of the immunoSEQ Assay, a bias-controlled multiplex PCR. Processing in the source paper ran as follows. The number of nucleated cells in each sample was estimated by amplification of reference gene primers within the assay. Sequence reads were collapsed and filtered to measure the absolute abundance of every unique TCRbeta CDR3 rearrangement. Productive Simpson clonality was computed per sample as the square root of Simpson's diversity index over productive rearrangements. TCRdb took this table from immuneACCESS and kept in-frame rearrangements with V and J called. Such tables lack part of the clones; where checked against another copy, unresolved V genes explain under half of the gap, and the rest is unexplained. The D gene and trimming were derived from the DNA, and the V and J assignments and clone size from that table. The sample data list 60,000 or so clones, and 78% of these were observed just once. Around 5.1% of the sample is in the top ten clones.

Here is what the overall study found, with its caveats: The quantity of clinical and demographic metadata differed by source and by participant and was supplied without curation.

Sequencing was done on a sample of peripheral blood. The sequence was obtained from a human donor in a cohort sampled during active COVID-19. The V and J segments used are TRBV21-1 and TRBJ1-2; the table names TRBD1, a call not compared with the DNA. TRBV21-1 is annotated as a pseudogene. This receptor carries the CDR3 CASSRTGHDYGYTF. The bases are TGTGCCAGCAGCAGAACCGGACACGACTATGGCTACACCTTC.